This T cell receptor (beta chain) comes out of a study of blood T cell repertoires in COVID-19. On the study more broadly: The United States, Italy and Spain were the sources of the acute and convalescent COVID-19 samples. PBMCs, B-cell-depleted T cells, or T cells were the source of the cDNA or gDNA that made up the material.

Repertoires were generated with immunoSEQ multiplex PCR, while TCRdb's copy carries only in-frame clones and drops some. The data hold some 230,000 clones, with roughly nine tenths observed a single time. Trimming removed 0 bases at V and 0 bases at J, with 14 bases between. CDR1 and CDR2 from the germline V gene are SGHAT and FQNNGV. This CDR3 comprises 17 residues. Participants reported their clinical history, and cohort assignment relied on those reports. The specimen sequenced was PBMCs or T cells enriched from blood (not recorded which). The TCR originated in a woman aged 18-29 years in a cohort exposed to, infected with or recovered from COVID-19 (not recorded which). The J gene is TRBJ2-5, the V gene TRBV11-2, with D possibly matching TRBD1 (5 bases). CDR3 nucleotides: TGTGCCAGCAGCTTAGAGTTTTGGACATCGTACCAAGAGACCCAGTACTTC. Encoded protein: CASSLEFWTSYQETQYF.